This record covers a single T cell receptor (beta chain). Its antigen is unknown. The input lacks base qualities; no much larger clone sits a single base away. Between the V and J ends, shortened by 5 bases and 6 bases respectively, the junction contains 17 bases. According to the germline V gene, CDR1 reads SGHAT and CDR2 reads FQNNGV. Inclusive of the bounding cysteine and phenylalanine, the CDR3 is 14 residues long. The DNA shown is the 42-base CDR3, in frame from base 1. These data are taken from a study of blood T cell repertoires in COVID-19 (dated by TCRdb to the early 2020s). Broadly, across the study: Collaborator samples came from the United States, Italy and Spain and covered acute and convalescent phases of COVID-19. The material from the prospective study consisted of cDNA or gDNA derived from T cells, B-cell-depleted T cells, or PBMCs. Deeply sampled blood TCRbeta repertoires from subjects exposed to, actively infected with, or recovered from COVID-19 were included in the dataset. The repertoires were released in a freely available public database intended as a resource for research on the immune response to SARS-CoV-2. Samples were obtained from the ongoing ImmuneRACE study (first 160 participants) and from over 1,000 subjects provided by 6 global collaborators. Nearly every sample came with metadata listing a de-identified subject ID, COVID-19 status, age in years and sex. Where HLA class I and class II types were available, the types were taken from metadata supplied by the sample provider, not from assay-based typing. Overall study outcomes, separate from this receptor: The amount of clinical and demographic metadata varied by source and participant and was provided uncurated.

TCRbeta CDR3 regions were amplified from genomic DNA using the immunoSEQ Assay, a bias-controlled multiplex PCR. The original pipeline was this. The number of nucleated cells in each sample was estimated from the amplification of reference gene primers within the assay. Sequence reads were collapsed and filtered to measure the absolute abundance of every unique TCRbeta CDR3 rearrangement. Productive Simpson clonality was computed per sample as the square root of Simpson's diversity index over productive rearrangements. TCRdb mirrors the immuneACCESS table, restricted to in-frame sequences. Some clones are absent from its copies; in checked studies, under half trace to an unresolved V gene, and the reason for the others is unknown. The DNA was the basis for D and trimming; V, J and clone size are from that table. Recorded for this sample are about 240,000 clones; 85% to 90% of them occurred a single time. In total, the top ten clones hold more than 3.5% of the sample.

Participants in the prospective study were enrolled through a virtual design, were aged roughly 18 to 95 years, and lived in 24 United States geographic areas. To assign participants to cohorts, the prospective study relied on clinical history that participants themselves reported in a screening survey and a study questionnaire. ImmuneRACE Cohort 3 recovered participants were defined by two consecutive negative NP/OP PCR tests, healthcare professional clearance, or symptom resolution. In the prospective study, whole blood, serum and a nasopharyngeal or oropharyngeal swab were collected from each participant by mobile phlebotomists. Participants in the prospective study had the option to provide additional blood draws and questionnaires over a 2-month period. Prospective study blood samples were shipped either frozen or at room temperature before DNA extraction.

The clonotype was recovered from a woman aged 25 to 39 who had recovered from COVID-19. Input material: PBMCs or T cells enriched from blood (not recorded which). Rearrangement joined TRBV11-2 to TRBJ2-7, with the identity of the D gene unclear. The nucleotide sequence reads TGTGCCAGCAGCGTGGGCTCCCTTACCCGCGAGCAGTACTTC. This gives the protein CASSVGSLTREQYF.